This TCR beta chain was retrieved from a study of spatial heterogeneity in lung cancer. Overall study context: Each time, sequencing found more beta-chain sequences than alpha-chain sequences.

The presence of a unique molecular identifier marked each TCR cDNA molecule. TCRdb re-called the 5' RACE reads through MiXCR, storing one row per CDR3 protein. The data contain just over 550 distinct CDR3 sequences, 35% of them singletons. Time point noted: sample taken at primary tumor resection. The donors comprised about 70 untreated early-stage non-small cell lung cancer patients. Tumor, nontumor lung or frozen PBMC supplied whole RNA, sequenced without sorting. With 1 base removed from V and 2 bases from J, the gap between germline ends came to 4 bases. From germline, CDR1 is SGHVS and CDR2 FNYEAQ. The CDR3 has 13 amino acids. Comment on this clonotype: Found in a library prepared for alpha chains, this beta chain is an off-target read, and its abundance has little meaning.

The source was normal lung tissue next to the tumor, collected at surgery. The sequence derives from a male donor with early-stage non-small cell lung cancer. This chain connects TRBV7-6 to TRBJ2-3; no clear D gene. The CDR3 sequence is CASSLDLTDTQYF. The CDR3 region has the DNA TGTGCCAGCAGCTTAGACCTCACAGATACGCAGTATTTT.